The 10 T cell receptor beta chains given below trace back to one sample, sequenced in a study of T cell responses to AZD1222 COVID-19 vaccine. Measured with immunoSEQ multiplex PCR; TCRdb has only the in-frame clones, and not every one. Of 120,000 to 150,000 clones detected, about nine tenths appear once; the ten largest clones hold 3.8%. The specimen was peripheral blood, collected 28 days after the second AZD1222 dose. The receptors shown here come from an adult who received the AZD1222 COVID-19 vaccine.

The chain couples TRBV30 to TRBJ1-1, with no clear D. Trimming removed 2 bases at V and 1 base at J, with 8 bases between. In germline, CDR1 is GTSNPN, CDR2 SVGIG (reference sequence). CDR3 size: 13 residues. CDR3 sequence reads: CAWSFQRNTEAFF. In nucleotides, the CDR3 is TGTGCCTGGAGTTTCCAAAGGAACACTGAAGCTTTCTTT.

The rearrangement joins TRBV7-8 to TRBJ2-3; TRBD1 aligns across 8 bases. After removal of 5 bases from V and 0 bases from J, the junction contained 7 bases not matched to a gene. Germline V CDR1 and CDR2: SGHVS, FQNEAQ. CDR3 length: 16 residues. As DNA, the CDR3 is TGTGCCAGCAGCCCGGACCGGGACAGGAGCACAGATACGCAGTATTTT. Encoded protein: CASSPDRDRSTDTQYF.

The V gene is TRBV30, the J gene TRBJ2-1; 7 nucleotides align to TRBD2. The V segment lost 5 bases and the J segment 10 bases; nucleotides outside the gene matches: 5. The CDR3 covers 11 residues. Germline CDR1 and CDR2: GTSNPN and SVGIG (reference sequence). The chain's CDR3 is CAWSAGREQFF. DNA of the CDR3: TGTGCCTGGTCAGCGGGGAGAGAGCAGTTCTTC.

Remarks on this clone: Germline and junction disagree at one end, which may indicate a read error. The chain recombines TRBV7-7 with TRBJ2-2, with 8 bases fitting TRBD1. The germline V gene encodes CDR1 SSHAT and CDR2 FNYEAQ (reference sequence). This CDR3 is 17 amino acids long. CDR3 in DNA: TGTGCTAGCAGCCGATTCCGGGACAGGTTTGGGTTGCGGGAGCTGTTTTTT. This sequence encodes CASSRFRDRFGLRELFF.

This clone was seen just once. The genes are TRBV6-2 or TRBV6-3 and TRBJ2-3; no definite D call. The germline CDR1 and CDR2 sequences are MNHEY and SVGEGT. Trimming stripped 5 bases from V and 7 bases from J, with 7 bases between. This CDR3 is built from 11 residues. The CDR3 spells CASSNGNTQYF. In DNA, the CDR3 is TGTGCCAGCAGTAATGGGAATACGCAGTATTTT.

The chain joins TRBV18 to TRBJ2-5; D is ambiguous. The CDR3 totals 13 residues. The germline V gene encodes CDR1 KGHSH and CDR2 LQKENI. Trimming removed 0 bases from V and 1 base from J, with 3 bases in between. The DNA of the CDR3 is TGTGCCAGCTCACCACCGAGCCAAGAGACCCAGTACTTC. It translates to CASSPPSQETQYF.

This clone was seen a single time. CDR3 nucleotide sequence: TGCGCCAGCAGCCGTGACAGGGGTAATGGAAACACCATATATTTT. Residues: CASSRDRGNGNTIYF. The chain employs TRBV4-3 and TRBJ1-3; 8 bases are shared with TRBD1. J gave up 3 bases and V 4 bases, and 5 bases lay outside the gene matches. Germline lookup yields CDR1 LGHNA and CDR2 YSLEER. This CDR3 contains 15 residues.

The V call is TRBV30, the J call TRBJ1-2; maybe TRBD1 (6 bases). Per germline, CDR1 GTSNPN and CDR2 SVGIG (reference sequence). CDR3 length: 14 residues. The V end lost 3 bases, the J end lost 3 bases, and 14 bases lay between the germline ends. The CDR3 protein is CAWRGGLTHYGYTF. The CDR3 DNA reads TGTGCCTGGAGGGGGGGGCTTACGCACTATGGCTACACCTTC.

This chain joins TRBV13 and TRBJ1-2; D is ambiguous. CDR1 PRHDT and CDR2 FYEKMQ come from the germline V gene (reference sequence). Trimming shortened V by 0 bases and J by 6 bases, and 14 bases separated the two germline ends. The CDR3 length is 15 residues. The CDR3: CASSLGLWELNGYTF. The CDR3 coding sequence is TGTGCCAGCAGCTTAGGCCTTTGGGAACTAAATGGCTACACCTTC.

The V gene is TRBV2, the J gene TRBJ1-5; 7 bases are shared with TRBD1. CDR1 is SNHLY, CDR2 FYNNEI, per germline. This CDR3 spans 16 amino acids. V lost 4 bases to trimming and J lost 0 bases; unmatched junction nucleotides: 6. The CDR3 DNA is TGTGCCAGCAGTGGCGGGACAGCTTCTAGCAATCAGCCCCAGCATTTT. This encodes CASSGGTASSNQPQHF.